This T cell receptor beta chain was profiled in a study of cytomegalovirus exposure and HLA in healthy donors. Study context: Among roughly 180 million T cells, an earlier analysis found around 100 million unique TCR beta sequences. Study results and caveats: Earlier results showed most TCR beta V segments being productive about 87% or about 30% of the time. The study flagged roughly 160 TCR beta chains as cytomegalovirus-associated. HLA alleles showed associations with some 17,000 TCR beta sequences in a later analysis, at a 0.05 false discovery rate.

Amplification used 60 Vbeta primers and 13 Jbeta primers. Method: immunoSEQ multiplex PCR; TCRdb's copy keeps in-frame clones and lacks some. This sample's table has around 74,000 clones. With 2 bases removed from V and 2 bases from J, the gap between germline ends came to 11 bases. This CDR3 has 14 amino acids. Germline loops: CDR1 SGHRS, CDR2 YFSETQ. About this clone itself: Its specificity is not known.

This rearrangement joins TRBV5-1 to TRBJ2-7, with a possible D match to TRBD1 (5 bases). The sample was PBMCs. The receptor was derived from a man aged 25-45 years in good health and CMV-seronegative. The CDR3 region is CASSFSQETYEQYF. CDR3 coding DNA: TGCGCCAGCAGCTTCTCACAGGAAACCTACGAGCAGTACTTC.